The present entry profiles one T cell receptor beta chain with its context. A read error may produce the germline difference seen at one junction end. The authors ran a second PCR of roughly 6 to 12 cycles using a sample-barcoded 5' primer and a J-beta primer mix. MiXCR, run by TCRdb on the 5' RACE reads, gives a single entry per CDR3 protein. The profile shows roughly 1.9 million distinct CDR3 sequences, 35% to 50% of them singletons. The entry originates in a study of blood T cells in healthy people across ages. CDR3 length: 13 amino acids. Sequenced sample: blood. The rearrangement uses TRBV12-3 or TRBV12-4 and TRBJ2-1; D gene ambiguous. The receptor was isolated from a human donor in good health. The CDR3 nucleotides read TGTGCCGGCAGTTTCCTATCCTGCAATGAGCAGTTCTTC. Amino acid sequence: CAGSFLSCNEQFF.